The 7 T cell receptor beta chains below come from one sample, sequenced in a study of blood T cell repertoires in COVID-19. Using immunoSEQ multiplex PCR, the repertoire was profiled, and TCRdb retains in-frame clones only, with some absent. The table records approximately 150,000 clones, 82% of them present only once. The sequencing sample was made of peripheral blood. The receptors were sampled from a woman between 65 and 79 years old with acute or convalescent COVID-19.

The gene calls are TRBV28 and TRBJ1-6, with D tentatively TRBD1 (5 bases). Germline assignment: CDR1 MDHEN and CDR2 SYDVKM. The CDR3 has 14 residues. Trimming pared 1 base from V and 9 bases from J, leaving 10 bases between. CDR3 protein: CASSLSGGSSPLHF. The CDR3 bases are TGTGCCAGCAGTTTATCCGGGGGAAGTTCACCCCTCCACTTT.

The rearrangement joins TRBV3-1 (or the pseudogene TRBV3-2) to TRBJ2-7; 8 bases line up with TRBD1. The CDR3 is 15 residues long. V lost 4 bases, J lost 0 bases, and 5 bases stayed unmatched. CDR1 and CDR2 (germline): LGHDT, YNNKEL (reference sequence). The CDR3 spells CASSPRDRFSYEQYF. For the CDR3, the DNA is TGTGCCAGCAGCCCCCGGGACAGGTTCTCCTACGAGCAGTACTTC.

V and J are TRBV24-1 and TRBJ2-3; TRBD2 is a possible D gene (5 bases). In germline, CDR1 is KGHDR, CDR2 SFDVKD. V was pared by 4 bases and J by 2 bases, with 12 bases between. The CDR3 covers 15 residues. This CDR3 is CATSEPGEDTDTQYF. CDR3 DNA sequence: TGTGCCACCAGTGAACCCGGGGAAGACACAGATACGCAGTATTTT.

The CDR3 here is CASGSSLNEKLFF. The CDR3 DNA is TGTGCCAGCGGGAGCAGCCTTAATGAAAAACTGTTTTTT. The V call is TRBV25-1, the J call TRBJ1-4, with D unresolved. The CDR3 is made up of 13 amino acids. Germline V gene sequence: CDR1 MGHDK, CDR2 SYGVNS. Trimming removed 8 bases at V and 4 bases at J, with 11 bases between.

The J gene is TRBJ1-2, the V gene TRBV20-1; D perhaps matches TRBD1 (6 bases). V lost 3 bases and J lost 5, with 13 bases in between. This CDR3 is 13 amino acids long. Germline values: CDR1 DFQATT, CDR2 SNEGSKA (reference sequence). The CDR3: CSASLHRDYGYTF. CDR3 coding DNA: TGCAGTGCTAGTCTTCACAGGGATTATGGCTACACCTTC.

The chain employs TRBV28 and TRBJ2-7; 8 bases are shared with TRBD1. CDR3 length equals 13 residues. Germline CDR1 MDHEN, CDR2 SYDVKM. Losses at the gene ends were 6 bases for V and 4 bases for J; bases not matched to a gene: 5. The CDR3 loop is CASRGTGSYEQYF. CDR3 DNA sequence: TGTGCCAGCAGGGGGACAGGTTCTTACGAGCAGTACTTC.

The chain is built from TRBV7-9 and TRBJ1-2, with a possible D match to TRBD1 (5 bases). V lost 5 bases and J 5 bases, leaving 15 bases between the germline ends. The CDR3 runs 14 residues. Germline CDR1 reads SEHNR; CDR2 reads FQNEAQ (reference sequence). The CDR3 region is CASSDAMGGYGYTF. CDR3 sequence (DNA): TGTGCCAGCAGCGATGCGATGGGGGGGTATGGCTACACCTTC.